These T cell receptor beta chains were read from a single sample in a study of cytomegalovirus exposure and HLA in healthy donors. Sequenced by immunoSEQ multiplex PCR; TCRdb stores in-frame clones only, minus some. Recorded here are around 200,000 clones; the top ten clones represent 0.9% to 1.4%. The sample consisted of PBMCs. These receptors all stem from a girl aged 2-9 years in good health and CMV-seropositive. CDR3s include the opening cysteine and the closing phenylalanine or tryptophan. A D gene is named only where the DNA matches it firmly.

V	J	D	CDR3	DNA
TRBV27	TRBJ1-5	-	CASSLGGYSNQPQHF	TGTGCCAGCAGTCTCGGGGGGTATAGCAATCAGCCCCAGCATTTT
TRBV5-8	TRBJ1-5	-	CASSLARDQPQHF	TGTGCCAGCAGCTTGGCCAGGGATCAGCCCCAGCATTTT
TRBV11-2	TRBJ2-5	TRBD1	CASSPGGTETQYF	TGTGCCAGCAGCCCAGGGGGCACGGAGACCCAGTACTTC
TRBV7-9	TRBJ2-3	-	CASILTGLGDTQYF	TGTGCCAGCATCCTCACAGGGTTGGGGGATACGCAGTATTTT
TRBV19	TRBJ1-1	-	CASTHGANTEAFF	TGTGCCAGTACCCACGGAGCGAACACTGAAGCTTTCTTT
TRBV10-1	TRBJ2-1	TRBD2	CASSEYPAGSSYNEQFF	TGCGCCAGCAGTGAGTATCCAGCGGGGAGCTCCTACAATGAGCAGTTCTTC
TRBV19	TRBJ2-1	TRBD2	CASSAPPLAGLNNEQFF	TGTGCCAGTAGTGCCCCTCCACTAGCGGGGCTCAACAATGAGCAGTTCTTC
TRBV4-1	TRBJ2-7	TRBD1	CASSQFPYRDRGHEQYF	TGCGCCAGCAGCCAATTTCCATACCGGGACAGGGGACACGAGCAGTACTTC
TRBV30	TRBJ2-7	TRBD2	CAWGSGSFYEQYF	TGTGCCTGGGGTAGCGGGAGCTTCTACGAGCAGTACTTC
TRBV11-3	TRBJ2-7	-	CASSFPKSSGTYEQYF	TGTGCCAGCAGCTTCCCGAAGAGTTCAGGTACCTACGAGCAGTACTTC
TRBV6-5	TRBJ2-2	-	CASMGRKNTGELFF	TGTGCCAGCATGGGCAGGAAGAACACCGGGGAGCTGTTTTTT
TRBV28	TRBJ1-4	TRBD1	CASSPLDRNEKLFF	TGTGCCAGCAGTCCACTGGACAGGAATGAAAAACTGTTTTTT
TRBV25-1	TRBJ2-7	-	CASISAGTYEQYF	TGTGCCAGCATATCGGCAGGAACCTACGAGCAGTACTTC
TRBV6-1	TRBJ1-3	TRBD1	CATSDRGNTIYF	TGTGCCACTTCGGACAGGGGAAACACCATATATTTT
TRBV28	TRBJ1-5	TRBD1	CASSITAGGQPQHF	TGTGCCAGCAGCATAACTGCAGGGGGTCAGCCCCAGCATTTT
TRBV19	TRBJ2-1	-	CASSPTTPSLYNEQFF	TGTGCCAGTAGTCCCACTACCCCATCACTCTACAATGAGCAGTTCTTC
TRBV27	TRBJ1-5	TRBD1	CASSPGQSNQPQHF	TGTGCCAGCAGCCCGGGACAGAGCAATCAGCCCCAGCATTTT
TRBV11-1	TRBJ2-7	TRBD2	CASRPLAGGYKQYF	TGTGCCAGCAGGCCCTTAGCGGGAGGCTACAAGCAGTACTTC
TRBV2	TRBJ1-2	TRBD1	CASSRTGEYNYGYTF	TGTGCCAGCAGTAGGACAGGGGAGTATAACTATGGCTACACCTTC
TRBV28	TRBJ1-4	-	CASLPPRGRVSEKLFF	TGTGCCAGCCTACCCCCTCGAGGCAGGGTATCTGAAAAACTGTTTTTT
TRBV27	TRBJ2-1	TRBD2	CASSPGTSGRNEQFF	TGTGCCAGCAGTCCAGGGACTAGCGGGAGAAATGAGCAGTTCTTC
TRBV5-4	TRBJ1-1	-	CASSLEGGRAFF	TGTGCCAGCAGTTTAGAGGGTGGACGAGCTTTCTTT
TRBV29-1	TRBJ1-2	-	CSVEDRLGGANYGYTF	TGCAGCGTTGAAGATCGGTTAGGAGGAGCTAACTATGGCTACACCTTC
TRBV15	TRBJ1-5	TRBD1	CATSRTGRNQPQHF	TGTGCCACCAGCAGGACAGGGCGGAATCAGCCCCAGCATTTT
TRBV5-4	TRBJ2-6	-	CASSSHSGANVLTF	TGTGCCAGCAGCTCCCACTCTGGGGCCAACGTCCTGACTTTC
TRBV5-1	TRBJ2-7	-	CASSFSSVGTGVYEQYF	TGCGCCAGCAGCTTTTCATCCGTTGGAACGGGAGTGTACGAGCAGTACTTC
TRBV5-4	TRBJ1-4	-	CASSLGVQGTNEKLFF	TGTGCCAGCAGCCTGGGGGTACAGGGAACTAATGAAAAACTGTTTTTT
TRBV28	TRBJ1-2	-	CASKHQGNNYGYTF	TGTGCCAGCAAACACCAGGGGAATAACTATGGCTACACCTTC
TRBV7-2	TRBJ2-3	-	CASSLGERGTDTQYF	TGTGCCAGCAGCTTAGGTGAGCGGGGCACAGATACGCAGTATTTT
TRBV13	TRBJ2-1	-	CASSLGGVGGPYNEQFF	TGTGCCAGCAGCTTAGGTGGGGTGGGAGGCCCCTACAATGAGCAGTTCTTC
TRBV27	TRBJ1-1	TRBD1	CASRYRGFGDTEAFF	TGTGCCAGCAGGTACAGGGGTTTTGGGGACACTGAAGCTTTCTTT
TRBV5-4	TRBJ2-1	-	CASSFNSNEQFF	TGTGCCAGCAGCTTTAATAGCAATGAGCAGTTCTTC
TRBV28	TRBJ1-5	TRBD1	CASSDPGTVGHQPQHF	TGTGCCAGCAGTGACCCCGGGACAGTAGGTCATCAGCCCCAGCATTTT
TRBV9	TRBJ2-3	-	CASSPQLASTDTQYF	TGTGCCAGCAGCCCACAACTAGCAAGCACAGATACGCAGTATTTT
TRBV5-1	TRBJ2-3	TRBD2	CASSFLAGVADTQYF	TGCGCCAGCAGCTTCCTAGCGGGAGTTGCGGATACGCAGTATTTT
TRBV29-1	TRBJ2-5	-	CSVVGGETQYF	TGCAGCGTTGTAGGAGGGGAGACCCAGTACTTC
TRBV15	TRBJ2-1	-	CATSRDHTYEQFF	TGTGCCACCAGCAGAGATCACACCTATGAGCAGTTCTTC
TRBV2	TRBJ1-5	TRBD1	CASKSTGGDQPQHF	TGTGCCAGCAAGTCGACAGGGGGAGATCAGCCCCAGCATTTT
TRBV30	TRBJ2-7	TRBD1	CAWRKHPTGAEQYF	TGTGCCTGGAGGAAACACCCAACAGGGGCCGAGCAGTACTTC
TRBV5-1	TRBJ2-1	TRBD2	CASSWTSGAYNEQFF	TGCGCCAGCAGCTGGACTAGCGGGGCCTACAATGAGCAGTTCTTC